These 3 T cell receptor beta chains were all obtained from the same sample, sequenced in a study of shared clonotypes between healthy human individuals. Profiled with immunoSEQ multiplex PCR; TCRdb holds only in-frame clones, not every one. The sample has approximately 330,000 clones; around 79% are singletons. Sequenced material: memory CD4+ T cells sorted from blood. Indicated subset: CD45RA-negative fraction. The source of these receptors is a man between 25 and 39 years old in good health.

This clone was picked up a small number of times. The rearrangement uses TRBV7-2 and TRBJ2-7; D might be TRBD2 (5 bases). The germline V gene encodes CDR1 SGHTA and CDR2 FQGNSA. The V end was cut by 8 bases, the J end by 0 bases, with 8 bases between. The CDR3 runs to 12 residues. In nucleotides, the CDR3 is TGTGCCAGCGGCGGGTCCTCCTACGAGCAGTACTTC. Translating it yields CASGGSSYEQYF. Variable domain in full (rest from reference TRBV7-2 and TRBJ2-7): GAGVSQSPSNKVTEKGKDVELRCDPISGHTALYWYRQSLGQGLEFLIYFQGNSAPDKSGLPSDRFSAERTGGSVSTLTIQRTQQEDSAVYLCASGGSSYEQYFGPGTRLTVT.

This rearrangement joins TRBV5-1 to TRBJ2-1; TRBD2 agrees at 7 bases. The junction had 9 bases not matched to a gene; V was cut back by 2 bases and J by 1 base. Germline V gene data show CDR1 as SGHRS and CDR2 as YFSETQ. This CDR3 is 17 amino acids long. The CDR3 region is CASSLVAGVESYNEQFF. As DNA, the CDR3 is TGCGCCAGCAGCTTAGTGGCGGGAGTAGAATCCTACAATGAGCAGTTCTTC.

The rearrangement uses TRBV5-1 and TRBJ2-3; tentative D call: TRBD1 (6 bases). V lost 4 bases to trimming and J lost 1 base, with 10 bases between them. CDR1 and CDR2 from the germline V gene are SGHRS and YFSETQ. The CDR3 is 14 residues long. CDR3: CASSGGLGTDTQYF. CDR3 DNA sequence: TGCGCCAGCAGCGGGGGCTTGGGCACAGATACGCAGTATTTT.